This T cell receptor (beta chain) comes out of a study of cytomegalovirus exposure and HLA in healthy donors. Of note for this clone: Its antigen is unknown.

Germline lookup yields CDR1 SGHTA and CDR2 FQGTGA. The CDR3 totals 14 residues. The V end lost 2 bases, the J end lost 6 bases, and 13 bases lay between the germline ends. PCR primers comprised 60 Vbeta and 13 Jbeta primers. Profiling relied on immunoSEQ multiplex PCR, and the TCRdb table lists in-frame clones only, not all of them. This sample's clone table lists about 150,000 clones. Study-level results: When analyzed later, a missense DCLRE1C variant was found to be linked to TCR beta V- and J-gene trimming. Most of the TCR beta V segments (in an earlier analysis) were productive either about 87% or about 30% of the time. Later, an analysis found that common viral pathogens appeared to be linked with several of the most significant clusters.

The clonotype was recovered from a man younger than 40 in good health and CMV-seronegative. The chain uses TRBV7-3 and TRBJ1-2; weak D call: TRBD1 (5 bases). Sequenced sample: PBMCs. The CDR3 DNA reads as TGTGCCAGCAGCTTAGACCAGGGTAGGGATGGCTACACCTTC. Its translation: CASSLDQGRDGYTF.